This TCR beta chain was found in a study of blood T cell repertoires in COVID-19. The wider study: COVID-19 samples, acute and convalescent, were from the United States, Italy and Spain. Sources were T cells, B-cell-depleted T cells, or PBMCs; the material itself was cDNA or gDNA.

In the original processing: Estimation of nucleated cell counts relied on the amplification of reference gene primers. The assay was immunoSEQ multiplex PCR, and TCRdb's table has in-frame clones only and misses some. The DNA was the basis for D and trimming; V, J and clone size are from that table. Altogether some 700,000 clones are present, about 90% being singletons, with the ten largest covering under 0.3%. The TCR sequence derives from a woman aged 18-35 years with acute or convalescent COVID-19. The sample comprised peripheral blood.

The CDR3, as DNA: TGTGCCAGCAGTGGCCCTACAGGGAACATTCAGTACTTC. Its protein is CASSGPTGNIQYF. This chain uses TRBV25-1 with TRBJ2-4; TRBD1 might be the D (6 bases). The CDR3 sequence is 13 residues long. Germline V gene sequence: CDR1 MGHDK, CDR2 SYGVNS. Between the trimmed V and J ends, which lost 4 bases and 7 bases, there was a span of 11 bases.